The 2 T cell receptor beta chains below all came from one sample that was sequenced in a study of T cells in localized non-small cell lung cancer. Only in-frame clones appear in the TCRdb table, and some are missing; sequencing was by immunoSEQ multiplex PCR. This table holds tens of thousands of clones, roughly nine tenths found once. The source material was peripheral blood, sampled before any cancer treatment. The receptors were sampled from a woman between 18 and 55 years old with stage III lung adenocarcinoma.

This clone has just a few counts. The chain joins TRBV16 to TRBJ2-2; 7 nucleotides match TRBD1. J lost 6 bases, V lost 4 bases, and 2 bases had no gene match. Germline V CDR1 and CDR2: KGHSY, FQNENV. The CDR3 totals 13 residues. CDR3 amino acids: CASSRDRAGELFF. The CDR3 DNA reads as TGTGCCAGCAGCCGTGACAGGGCCGGGGAGCTGTTTTTT.

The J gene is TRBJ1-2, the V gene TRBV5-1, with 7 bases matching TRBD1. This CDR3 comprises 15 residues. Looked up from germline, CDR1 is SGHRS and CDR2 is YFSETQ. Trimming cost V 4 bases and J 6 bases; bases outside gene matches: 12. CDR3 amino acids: CASSKDPDRVNGYTF. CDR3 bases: TGCGCCAGCAGCAAGGATCCAGACAGGGTGAATGGCTACACCTTC.